The clone carrying this T cell receptor beta chain was detected a few times. During construction of the library, unique molecular identifiers were attached to individual cDNA molecules for quantitative, reproducible TCR counting. Per the study methods: Sample TCR totals centred on a median of around 93,000, ranging about 20,000 to 700,000. Each CDR3 protein is one row after TCRdb ran MiXCR on the RACE reads. None of the V and J calls come from the authors' own analysis; TCRdb made them. The table shows around 110,000 distinct CDR3 sequences, with 9.5% to 13% occurring only once. These data come from a study of human T cells and chemical hapten exposure. Study summary: Across samples, TCR yields varied, mostly owing to small differences in pooled library volumes.

The sample's time point: patch test 1, 2 weeks after DPC sensitization. Treatment reported: therapeutic diphenylcyclopropenone sensitization with weekly scalp DPC. Sequencing started from total RNA isolated from unfractionated whole blood. The material sequenced was whole blood, taken in connection with sensitization to the hapten diphenylcyclopropenone (DPC). This receptor was identified in a woman aged 45-65 years with alopecia areata. Some clones in this sample may be carry-over from other donors' samples.

CDR3 in amino acids: CASSGQSPASSGNTIYF. The CDR3 nucleotides read TGTGCCAGCAGCGGACAGTCCCCTGCTAGCTCTGGAAACACCATATATTTT. J is TRBJ1-3 and V is TRBV9; the D gene is possibly TRBD1 (5 bases). The V gene lost 3 bases and the J gene lost 0 bases, with 16 bases spanning the gap. Germline V gene data show CDR1 as SGDLS and CDR2 as YYNGEE. The CDR3 has 17 residues.